The rows below give T cell receptor beta chains drawn from one sample of a study of blood T cells in healthy people across ages. TCRdb re-called the 5' RACE reads through MiXCR, storing one row per CDR3 protein. The table shows about 730,000 distinct CDR3 sequences, with around 46% occurring only once. Sequenced input: blood. The receptor set was obtained from an older woman in good health. The CDR3 runs from the conserved cysteine through the conserved F or W. A D gene is named only where the DNA matches it firmly. For some rows the clone size is stated as once, few or many, or as a class when expanded; others skip it.

D gene,clone size,V gene,J gene,CDR3 protein,CDR3 DNA
-,-,TRBV24-1,TRBJ2-2,CAAGGANTGELFF,TGTGCCGCCGGGGGTGCGAACACCGGGGAGCTGTTTTTT
-,-,TRBV20-1,TRBJ2-3,CSAKGPTDTQYF,TGCAGTGCTAAGGGACCTACAGATACGCAGTATTTT
-,-,TRBV6-5,TRBJ2-3,CASNKLGATDTQYF,TGTGCCAGCAATAAACTCGGGGCCACAGATACGCAGTATTTT
-,few,TRBV10-3,TRBJ2-4,CASRATSKNIQYF,TGTGCCAGCAGGGCTACGTCCAAAAACATTCAGTACTTC
-,-,TRBV7-8,TRBJ2-4,CASSSGLNIQYF,TGTGCCAGCAGCTCGGGCCTAAACATTCAGTACTTC
TRBD1,-,TRBV5-6,TRBJ2-3,CASSPGTGATDTQYF,TGTGCCAGCAGCCCTGGGACAGGGGCCACAGATACGCAGTATTTT
-,-,TRBV20-1,TRBJ2-7,CSARGFSSYEQYF,TGCAGTGCTAGAGGCTTTAGTTCCTACGAGCAGTACTTC
TRBD1,-,TRBV20-1,TRBJ2-7,CSARAWDRGLYEQYF,TGCAGTGCTAGAGCGTGGGACAGGGGACTCTACGAGCAGTACTTC
-,few,TRBV4-1,TRBJ2-1,CASSQEMPERFF,TGCGCCAGCAGCCAAGAAATGCCGGAGCGGTTCTTC
-,-,TRBV6-2/TRBV6-3,TRBJ2-5,CASSYSNGGGETQYF,TGTGCCAGCAGTTACTCGAATGGGGGGGGCGAGACCCAGTACTTC
-,few,TRBV19,TRBJ2-7,CASSISISRHRAYEQYF,TGTGCCAGTAGTATTTCCATTTCAAGACACCGAGCCTACGAGCAGTACTTC
TRBD1,few,TRBV20-1,TRBJ2-3,CSARASGQGSDTQYF,TGCAGTGCTAGAGCTAGCGGACAGGGGTCGGATACGCAGTATTTT
TRBD2,-,TRBV20-1,TRBJ2-3,CSAGPVRGSFTDTQYF,TGCAGTGCTGGGCCCGTGCGCGGGAGTTTCACAGATACGCAGTATTTT
-,-,TRBV7-2,TRBJ2-3,CASSFSGTGGTDTQYF,TGTGCCAGCAGCTTTTCCGGGACTGGCGGCACAGATACGCAGTATTTT
TRBD2,-,TRBV6-5,TRBJ2-1,CASGREGPYNEQFF,TGTGCCAGCGGCAGGGAGGGCCCCTACAATGAGCAGTTCTTC
TRBD1,few,TRBV28,TRBJ1-2,CASSIPTGTSYGYTF,TGTGCCAGCAGTATACCGACAGGGACCAGCTATGGCTACACCTTC
TRBD2,-,TRBV2,TRBJ2-5,CASRDSSGSWRETQYF,TGTGCCAGCAGGGACTCTAGCGGGAGTTGGAGAGAGACCCAGTACTTC
-,-,TRBV9,TRBJ1-2,CASSEFRPGDGYTF,TGTGCCAGCAGCGAGTTCCGACCGGGGGATGGCTACACCTTC
TRBD1,-,TRBV14,TRBJ2-7,CASSQPGQGAYEQYF,TGTGCCAGCAGCCAACCGGGACAGGGGGCCTACGAGCAGTACTTC
-,many,TRBV7-3,TRBJ2-1,CASSSGPAGLEQFF,TGTGCCAGCAGCTCAGGACCGGCCGGCCTAGAGCAGTTCTTC
-,-,TRBV29-1,TRBJ2-7,CSAPSLSGQYF,TGCAGCGCCCCGTCCCTGAGTGGGCAGTACTTC
TRBD2,once,TRBV20-1,TRBJ2-5,CSARTSGGLGPQYF,TGCAGTGCTAGGACTAGCGGGGGCCTTGGGCCCCAGTACTTC
-,many,TRBV18,TRBJ2-3,CASSGEEGSADTQYF,TGTGCCAGCTCAGGGGAGGAGGGCTCGGCAGATACGCAGTATTTT
-,once,TRBV28,TRBJ2-7,CASSRDQDPNEQYF,TGTGCCAGCAGCCGGGACCAGGACCCCAACGAGCAGTACTTC
TRBD2,-,TRBV20-1,TRBJ2-7,CSAPRGVSGSYEQYF,TGCAGTGCTCCCCGAGGTGTTAGCGGGAGTTACGAGCAGTACTTC
-,-,TRBV20-1,TRBJ2-1,CSARPVDTWTSYNEQFF,TGCAGTGCTAGACCTGTAGACACCTGGACATCCTACAATGAGCAGTTCTTC
-,-,TRBV29-1,TRBJ1-4,CSVEIRTNEKLFF,TGCAGCGTTGAGATCCGAACTAATGAAAAACTGTTTTTT
-,-,TRBV5-1,TRBJ2-6,CASSTSFSGASGANVLTF,TGCGCCAGCAGCACATCCTTTTCCGGGGCTTCTGGGGCCAACGTCCTGACTTTC
-,-,TRBV7-2,TRBJ2-7,CASSRGGQRNEQYF,TGTGCCAGCAGCCGCGGGGGCCAGCGGAACGAGCAGTACTTC
TRBD1,-,TRBV20-1,TRBJ2-7,CSAHGQGFEQYF,TGCAGTGCCCATGGACAGGGCTTCGAGCAGTACTTC
-,-,TRBV7-2,TRBJ2-3,CASSFRRPSTDTQYF,TGTGCCAGCAGCTTCAGGCGTCCTAGCACAGATACGCAGTATTTT
-,-,TRBV6-1,TRBJ2-5,CASSEAGETQYF,TGTGCCAGCAGTGAAGCCGGGGAGACCCAGTACTTC
-,-,TRBV11-3,TRBJ1-1,CASSLVFHGEAFF,TGTGCCAGCAGCTTAGTGTTTCATGGTGAAGCTTTCTTT
TRBD2,few,TRBV9,TRBJ2-7,CASSVGIAGGTYEQYF,TGTGCCAGCAGCGTGGGGATAGCGGGGGGAACCTACGAGCAGTACTTC
TRBD1,-,TRBV20-1,TRBJ1-5,CSARVEGAANQPQHF,TGCAGTGCTAGAGTTGAGGGGGCGGCTAATCAGCCCCAGCATTTT
-,-,TRBV20-1,TRBJ2-3,CSARPGSPTDTQYF,TGCAGTGCTCGCCCCGGGTCCCCCACAGATACGCAGTATTTT
-,once,TRBV3-1,TRBJ2-1,CASSLVGEVYNEQFF,TGTGCCAGCAGCCTAGTGGGGGAAGTATACAATGAGCAGTTCTTC
-,-,TRBV4-3,TRBJ2-7,CASSQVSEGSYEQYF,TGCGCCAGCAGCCAAGTATCCGAGGGCTCCTACGAGCAGTACTTC
TRBD2,-,TRBV20-1,TRBJ2-3,CSAGLAGLRDTQYF,TGCAGTGCGGGACTAGCGGGACTGAGGGATACGCAGTATTTT
-,-,TRBV5-1,TRBJ2-5,CASSPNAELYNEQYF,TGCGCCAGCAGCCCCAACGCCGAACTCTACAATGAGCAGTACTTC
-,-,TRBV20-1,TRBJ2-6,CSAIKFSGANVLTF,TGCAGTGCCATAAAGTTCTCTGGGGCCAACGTCCTGACTTTC
-,-,TRBV10-2,TRBJ2-7,CASTTLRSSYEQYF,TGCGCCAGCACGACCCTTAGAAGCTCCTACGAGCAGTACTTC
TRBD1,few,TRBV20-1,TRBJ2-5,CSAKQGAGTQYF,TGCAGTGCTAAACAGGGGGCAGGGACCCAGTACTTC
TRBD1,-,TRBV4-1,TRBJ1-2,CASSQETGGPNYGYTF,TGCGCCAGCAGCCAAGAAACAGGGGGACCTAACTATGGCTACACCTTC
-,-,TRBV5-6,TRBJ2-5,CASSVGRMVETQYF,TGTGCCAGCAGCGTGGGACGGATGGTAGAGACCCAGTACTTC
-,-,TRBV20-1,TRBJ1-2,CSARDWTAANYGYTF,TGCAGTGCTAGAGATTGGACAGCAGCTAACTATGGCTACACCTTC
-,few,TRBV9,TRBJ2-5,CASSVGLVGVETQYF,TGTGCCAGCAGCGTAGGGCTAGTGGGAGTAGAGACCCAGTACTTC
-,few,TRBV10-3,TRBJ1-2,CAISEATPNYGYTF,TGTGCCATCAGTGAGGCGACGCCTAACTATGGCTACACCTTC
-,-,TRBV7-2,TRBJ2-5,CASSPSVYEQYF,TGTGCCAGCAGCCCCTCAGTCTATGAGCAGTACTTC
TRBD2,few,TRBV7-2,TRBJ2-3,CASSLAGTSVDTQYF,TGTGCCAGCAGCCTAGCGGGTACCTCAGTCGATACGCAGTATTTT
-,-,TRBV7-9,TRBJ2-6,CASSFPQGGKRTDVLTF,TGTGCCAGCAGCTTTCCACAGGGAGGAAAGCGTACTGACGTCCTGACTTTC
-,once,TRBV12-3/TRBV12-4,TRBJ2-7,CASSVTGPLYEQYF,TGTGCCAGCAGTGTTACAGGGCCCCTCTACGAGCAGTACTTC
-,-,TRBV6-6,TRBJ1-1,CASSYFWDEAFF,TGTGCCAGCAGTTACTTTTGGGATGAAGCTTTCTTT
-,-,TRBV6-1,TRBJ1-5,CASRGPHNQPQHF,TGTGCCAGCCGGGGACCGCACAATCAGCCCCAGCATTTT
-,-,TRBV9,TRBJ2-7,CASSAQRSNEQYF,TGTGCCAGCAGCGCCCAGCGAAGCAATGAGCAGTACTTC
-,few,TRBV6-6,TRBJ1-1,CASSYPKDRGSLEAFF,TGTGCCAGCAGTTACCCCAAGGACAGAGGGTCTCTTGAAGCTTTCTTT
-,-,TRBV7-2,TRBJ2-3,CASKAWVTDTDTQYF,TGTGCCAGCAAAGCTTGGGTGACGGACACAGATACGCAGTATTTT
TRBD2,-,TRBV20-1,TRBJ2-1,CSAHMGLAGLEQFF,TGCAGTGCCCACATGGGACTAGCGGGACTTGAGCAGTTCTTC